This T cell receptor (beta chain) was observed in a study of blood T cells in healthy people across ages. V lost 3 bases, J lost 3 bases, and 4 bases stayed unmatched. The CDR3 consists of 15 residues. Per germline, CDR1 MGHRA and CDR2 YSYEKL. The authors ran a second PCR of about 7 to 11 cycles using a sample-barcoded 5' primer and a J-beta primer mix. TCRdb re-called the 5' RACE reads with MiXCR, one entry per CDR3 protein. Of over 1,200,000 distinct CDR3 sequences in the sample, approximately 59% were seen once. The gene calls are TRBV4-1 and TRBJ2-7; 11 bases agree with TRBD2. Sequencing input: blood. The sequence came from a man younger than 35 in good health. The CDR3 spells CASSHTSGSSYEQYF. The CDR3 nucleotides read TGCGCCAGCAGCCATACTAGCGGGAGTAGCTACGAGCAGTACTTC.